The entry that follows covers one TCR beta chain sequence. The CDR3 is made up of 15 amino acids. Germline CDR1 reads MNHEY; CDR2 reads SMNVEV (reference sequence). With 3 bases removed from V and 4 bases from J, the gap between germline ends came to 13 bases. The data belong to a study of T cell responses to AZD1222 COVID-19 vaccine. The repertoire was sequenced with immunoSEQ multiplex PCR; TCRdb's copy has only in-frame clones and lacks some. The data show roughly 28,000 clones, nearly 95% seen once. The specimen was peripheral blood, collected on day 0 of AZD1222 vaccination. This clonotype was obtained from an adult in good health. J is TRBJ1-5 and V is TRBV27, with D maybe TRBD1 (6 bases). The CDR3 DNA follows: TGTGCCAGCAGTTTTGTGGGGGGCAGGAATCAGCCCCAGCATTTT. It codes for CASSFVGGRNQPQHF.